Presented here are 6 T cell receptor beta chains from one specimen sequenced in a study of siplizumab effects on memory and regulatory T cells. The repertoire was sequenced with immunoSEQ multiplex PCR; TCRdb's copy has only in-frame clones and lacks some. The sample comprises about 10,000 clones, under 55% of which are singletons, and about 10% rests with the top ten. Antigens for these TCRs are unknown. An approximately 6-day coculture at 37°C was performed with the mixed lymphocyte reaction cells. Source material: CFSE-low (dividing) CD8+ T cells sorted from an allogeneic mixed lymphocyte reaction. The source of these receptors is a human donor in good health; the cells came from an allogeneic mixed lymphocyte reaction.

The gene calls are TRBV30 and TRBJ1-2, with 9 bases that match TRBD1. The CDR3 contains 14 residues. The ends lost 3 bases at V and 8 bases at J; junction bases unmatched: 10. Per the germline V gene, CDR1 is GTSNPN and CDR2 is SVGIG (reference sequence). CDR3 protein: CAWRTDRGRGGYTF. In nucleotides, the CDR3 is TGTGCCTGGAGGACGGACAGGGGCCGAGGAGGCTACACCTTC.

V and J are TRBV11-1 and TRBJ1-1; 8 bases fit TRBD1. Germline assignment: CDR1 SGHAT and CDR2 FQDESV (reference sequence). The CDR3 is made up of 14 amino acids. V lost 5 bases and J lost 4; bases outside the gene matches: 6. The DNA of the CDR3 is TGTGCCAGCAGCCCGGAGGACAGGGTCACTGAAGCTTTCTTT. Amino acid sequence: CASSPEDRVTEAFF.

This clone has a handful of counts. V is TRBV10-1 and J is TRBJ2-1; D is ambiguous. Trimming shortened V by 6 bases and J by 5 bases, and 11 bases separated the two germline ends. The length of the CDR3 is 13 residues. Germline V gene sequence: CDR1 WNHNN, CDR2 SYGVQD (reference sequence). The CDR3 sequence is CASSPTSDNEQFF. CDR3 DNA: TGCGCCAGCAGCCCTACCAGCGACAATGAGCAGTTCTTC.

This clone is medium-sized by share. The chain joins TRBV30 to TRBJ1-1; D ambiguous. The CDR3 is 12 amino acids. Germline CDR1 is GTSNPN and CDR2 is SVGIG (reference sequence). Trimming removed 0 bases at V and 5 bases at J, with 7 bases between. CDR3 sequence: CAWSVLGTEAFF. As DNA, the CDR3 is TGTGCCTGGAGTGTACTGGGGACTGAAGCTTTCTTT.

V and J are TRBV7-9 and TRBJ2-7; 7 bases line up with TRBD2. There are 14 residues in the CDR3. Germline CDR1 is SEHNR and CDR2 is FQNEAQ (reference sequence). J was trimmed by 3 bases and V by 5 bases; bases with no gene match: 7. The CDR3 coding sequence is TGTGCCAGCAGCCCCCCGGGGGGTCTCTACGAGCAGTACTTC. It translates to CASSPPGGLYEQYF.

The V gene is TRBV28, the J gene TRBJ1-4; no clear D gene. V shed 6 bases and J shed 0 bases, with 23 bases lying between them. This CDR3 spans 19 amino acids. Germline loops: CDR1 MDHEN, CDR2 SYDVKM. In nucleotides, the CDR3 is TGTGCCAGCAGCCGACGATCGGGAGGTTCGTTTGCAACTAATGAAAAACTGTTTTTT. The encoded protein is CASSRRSGGSFATNEKLFF. Combining the CDR3 with reference TRBV28 and TRBJ1-4 gives the whole variable domain DVKVTQSSRYLVKRTGEKVFLECVQDMDHENMFWYRQDPGLGLRLIYFSYDVKMKEKGDIPEGYSVSREKKERFSLILESASTNQTSMYLCASSRRSGGSFATNEKLFFGSGTQLSVL.